This TCR beta chain was found in a study of T cells after yellow fever vaccination. Study as a whole: In the case of low-cell-number fractions, SMART-Seq v4 Ultra Low Input was used for preparation.

Each CDR3 protein is one row after TCRdb ran MiXCR on the 5' RACE reads. The profile covers 500,000 to 550,000 distinct CDR3 sequences, with 21% appearing a single time and about a sixth taken by the ten largest. This clonotype was recorded at least ten times. Its antigen remains unidentified. Germline-derived CDR1 and CDR2 are LGHNA and YSLEER. V shed 0 bases and J 2 bases; nucleotides not matched to a gene: 6. The CDR3 spans 16 residues. Overall study results and limits: Shared CD4/CD8 clonotypes were a small share, likely from convergent recombination.

This receptor was taken from a man aged 18 to 30 who received the YFV17D yellow fever vaccine. Source: PBMCs, taken approximately 22 days after the first yellow fever vaccination. The chain is built from TRBV4-3 and TRBJ2-5; the match to TRBD2 covers 7 bases. The CDR3 reads CASSQDPLAAQETQYF. The CDR3 DNA is TGCGCCAGCAGCCAAGATCCGCTAGCGGCTCAAGAGACCCAGTACTTC.